The 31 T cell receptor beta chains below all came from one sample that was sequenced in a study of technical replicates of blood from several donors. Here immunoSEQ multiplex PCR was the method, and the copy in TCRdb shows in-frame clones only, minus some. This table holds 56,000 or so clones, 85% to 95% found once. Sequencing input: PBMCs. These receptors were taken from a human donor in good health. Some clones in this sample may be carry-over from other donors' samples.

This CDR3 is CTSRAPSGGVKQTQYF. The CDR3 DNA sequence: TGCACCAGCAGGGCCCCTAGCGGGGGTGTCAAACAGACCCAGTACTTC. The chain links TRBV1 to TRBJ2-5; the listed D gene, TRBD2, was not tested against the DNA. TRBV1 has pseudogene status. The length of the CDR3 is 16 residues.

This clone was observed once. The rearrangement joins TRBV5-6 to TRBJ2-7; 9 nucleotides align to TRBD1. Germline V gene data show CDR1 as SGHDT and CDR2 as YYEEEE. V lost 0 bases, J lost 3 bases, and 7 bases stayed unmatched. CDR3 length equals 16 residues. CDR3 sequence reads: CASSLETGTGYYEQYF. The CDR3 nucleotides are TGTGCCAGCAGCTTGGAGACCGGGACAGGGTACTACGAGCAGTACTTC. Full variable domain (rest looked up from reference TRBV5-6 and TRBJ2-7): DAGVTQSPTHLIKTRGQQVTLRCSPKSGHDTVSWYQQALGQGPQFIFQYYEEEERQRGNFPDRFSGHQFPNYSSELNVNALLLGDSALYLCASSLETGTGYYEQYFGPGTRLTVT.

The rearrangement joins TRBV5-1 to TRBJ2-1, with D possibly being TRBD1 (6 bases). The V gene lost 3 bases and the J gene lost 1 base, with 8 bases spanning the gap. This CDR3 has 14 amino acids. Germline-derived CDR1 and CDR2 are SGHRS and YFSETQ. The CDR3 sequence: CASSWGPSYNEQFF. The CDR3 DNA reads TGCGCCAGCAGCTGGGGGCCATCCTACAATGAGCAGTTCTTC.

The V call is TRBV2, the J call TRBJ2-1; 7 positions agree with TRBD2. This CDR3 is 13 amino acids long. In germline, CDR1 is SNHLY, CDR2 FYNNEI. The V and J ends lost 7 bases and 7 bases, in that order; junction bases with no gene match: 7. The CDR3 loop is CASKLSGTNEQFF. Written as DNA, the CDR3 is TGTGCCAGCAAGTTGAGCGGGACGAATGAGCAGTTCTTC.

The genes are TRBV5-4 and TRBJ2-5, with a tentative D call TRBD2 (5 bases). Trimming left V 6 bases short and J 1 base short, with 19 bases between. The CDR3 has 16 amino acids. CDR1 and CDR2 from the germline V gene are SGHNT and YYREEE (reference sequence). CDR3 DNA sequence: TGTGCCAGCACCTCCTTTAGCGAGACCTTCCAAGAGACCCAGTACTTC. Its protein product is CASTSFSETFQETQYF.

The V call is TRBV7-3, the J call TRBJ2-5; TRBD2 matches 16 bases. There are 17 residues in the CDR3. CDR1 is SGHTA and CDR2 is FQGTGA in the germline V gene. V was pared by 2 bases and J by 5 bases, with 5 bases of the junction left unmatched. This CDR3 is CASSLSGLAGGHETQYF. Written as DNA, the CDR3 is TGTGCCAGCAGCTTATCGGGACTAGCGGGGGGGCATGAGACCCAGTACTTC.

This chain links TRBV4-3 with TRBJ1-4; no reliable D call. Deletions cut 1 base from V and 8 bases from J, with 17 bases between. The CDR3 totals 16 residues. Germline V gene lookup returns CDR1 LGHNA and CDR2 YSLEER. The CDR3 DNA is TGCGCCAGCAGCCAAGTGGGGAGAGGATTGAACGAAAAACTGTTTTTT. This sequence encodes CASSQVGRGLNEKLFF.

The rearrangement links TRBV7-8 to TRBJ1-5; 7 nucleotides match TRBD1. Germline CDR1 is SGHVS and CDR2 is FQNEAQ. CDR3 length: 16 residues. The V gene end was trimmed by 5 bases and the J gene end by 0 bases; junction bases not matched to a gene: 7. The CDR3: CASSLGTEYSNQPQHF. CDR3 DNA sequence: TGTGCCAGCAGCCTCGGGACAGAATATAGCAATCAGCCCCAGCATTTT.

The V gene is TRBV7-9, the J gene TRBJ2-3, with D perhaps TRBD2 (6 bases). Germline-derived CDR1 and CDR2 are SEHNR and FQNEAQ (reference sequence). V was cut by 5 bases and J by 0 bases, with 12 bases left in between. This CDR3 contains 15 residues. DNA for the CDR3: TGTGCCAGCAGCCCTAGCGAGGCTAGCACAGATACGCAGTATTTT. Its protein is CASSPSEASTDTQYF.

This rearrangement joins TRBV30 to TRBJ1-2, with 10 nucleotides matching TRBD1. Germline V gene data show CDR1 as GTSNPN and CDR2 as SVGIG (reference sequence). This CDR3 contains 15 residues. V was pared by 1 base and J by 4 bases, with 6 bases of the junction left unmatched. CDR3 nucleotide sequence: TGTGCCTGGAGTGCTGGGACAGGGGTTCTCTATGGCTACACCTTC. It specifies CAWSAGTGVLYGYTF.

The CDR3 reads CASSQGQGRAGANVLTF. CDR3 DNA: TGTGCCAGCAGCCAAGGACAGGGGAGGGCTGGGGCCAACGTCCTGACTTTC. The rearrangement uses TRBV7-9 and TRBJ2-6; 9 nucleotides align to TRBD1. This CDR3 comprises 17 residues. V was pared by 5 bases and J by 2 bases, with 7 bases of the junction left unmatched. Germline V gene lookup returns CDR1 SEHNR and CDR2 FQNEAQ (reference sequence).

This rearrangement joins TRBV5-1 to TRBJ2-7, with D possibly matching TRBD2 (5 bases). Germline lookup yields CDR1 SGHRS and CDR2 YFSETQ. V was cut by 0 bases and J by 2 bases, with 21 bases left in between. CDR3 length: 18 residues. CDR3 sequence (DNA): TGCGCCAGCAGCTTGGGCGGGCCAAACGACCTTCCCCCCTACGAGCAGTACTTC. Its protein is CASSLGGPNDLPPYEQYF.

The chain joins TRBV5-4 to TRBJ2-5; TRBD1 aligns across 7 bases. Germline V CDR1 and CDR2: SGHNT, YYREEE (reference sequence). With 5 bases clipped from V and 5 bases from J, the junction kept 9 bases outside the gene matches. This CDR3 spans 14 amino acids. The CDR3 sequence: CASSSTGMPETQYF. The CDR3 bases are TGTGCCAGCAGTTCGACAGGGATGCCGGAGACCCAGTACTTC.

The rearrangement uses TRBV6-4 and TRBJ2-3; 12 bases line up with TRBD2. With V trimmed by 0 bases and J by 7 bases, 5 bases remained unmatched. CDR1 and CDR2 (germline): MRHNA, SNTAGT. The CDR3 runs to 16 residues. CDR3 sequence reads: CASSDSTSGRPHTQYF. The CDR3, as DNA: TGTGCCAGCAGTGACTCTACTAGCGGGAGGCCGCATACGCAGTATTTT.

This chain joins TRBV4-1 and TRBJ2-5, with TRBD2 matching 9 bases. The germline gives CDR1 MGHRA, CDR2 YSYEKL. This CDR3 is 14 amino acids long. The V segment lost 5 bases and the J segment 3 bases; nucleotides outside the gene matches: 4. The CDR3 spells CASSTGLAKETQYF. The CDR3 DNA follows: TGCGCCAGCAGCACGGGACTAGCTAAAGAGACCCAGTACTTC.

The V and J genes are TRBV5-6 and TRBJ2-2, with D perhaps TRBD1 (6 bases). V was cut by 2 bases and J by 4 bases, with 12 bases left in between. This CDR3 comprises 15 residues. Germline CDR1 and CDR2: SGHDT and YYEEEE. The CDR3 loop reads CASSFGGTFTGELFF. The CDR3 DNA sequence: TGTGCCAGCAGCTTTGGTGGGACATTCACCGGGGAGCTGTTTTTT.

This clone was observed once. This chain connects TRBV10-3 to TRBJ2-7; a possible D gene is TRBD1 (5 bases). V was clipped by 3 bases and J by 2 bases, with 14 bases between them. Germline lookup yields CDR1 ENHRY and CDR2 SYGVKD. The CDR3 sequence is 15 residues long. DNA of the CDR3: TGTGCCATCAGTGATTCCCGGCAGGGCCCCTACGAGCAGTACTTC. Its translation: CAISDSRQGPYEQYF.

This clone has only one observation. The genes are TRBV5-4 and TRBJ2-6; D ambiguous. This CDR3 has 16 residues. Between the trimmed V and J ends, which lost 4 bases and 0 bases, there was a span of 11 bases. CDR1 is SGHNT, CDR2 YYREEE, per germline (reference sequence). CDR3 residues: CASSDSVRSGANVLTF. The DNA of the CDR3 is TGTGCCAGCAGCGATTCAGTCCGCTCTGGGGCCAACGTCCTGACTTTC.

V usage is TRBV6-5 and J usage is TRBJ1-3, with D perhaps matching TRBD1 (5 bases). This CDR3 contains 14 residues. The V and J ends lost 8 bases and 0 bases respectively, with 11 bases between them. Germline V lookup: CDR1 MNHEY, CDR2 SVGAGI. In DNA, the CDR3 is TGTGCCAGCGGGGAGGGGCGCTCTGGAAACACCATATATTTT. Protein sequence: CASGEGRSGNTIYF.

This clone appeared once. The chain recombines TRBV7-8 with TRBJ2-7, with D possibly matching TRBD2 (5 bases). V lost 1 base and J lost 6, with 16 bases in between. The CDR3 contains 15 residues. Per the germline V gene, CDR1 is SGHVS and CDR2 is FQNEAQ. The CDR3 loop reads CASSLVASSGSEQYF. CDR3 DNA: TGTGCCAGCAGCTTAGTAGCGTCCTCCGGGTCCGAGCAGTACTTC.

V usage is TRBV7-6 and J usage is TRBJ2-3, with D possibly matching TRBD1 (5 bases). The CDR3 loop spans 12 amino acids. Looked up from germline, CDR1 is SGHVS and CDR2 is FNYEAQ. Trimming removed 2 bases from V and 13 bases from J, with 13 bases in between. The CDR3 protein is CASSLSSGLEYF. The CDR3 DNA reads TGTGCCAGCAGCTTATCATCAGGGTTGGAGTATTTT.

The CDR3 spells CASTRMGDRGRLDYGYTF. CDR3 bases: TGTGCCAGCACCCGGATGGGGGACAGGGGGCGGTTGGACTATGGCTACACCTTC. The chain joins TRBV21-1 to TRBJ1-2; the DNA was not used to check the table's D call, TRBD1. TRBV21-1 represents a pseudogene. CDR3 length: 18 amino acids.

The chain employs TRBV21-1 and TRBJ2-7; the table names TRBD2, a call not compared with the DNA. TRBV21-1 is an annotated pseudogene. The CDR3 extends over 18 amino acids. The CDR3 sequence is CASSKVSEVLPAFYEQYF. CDR3 DNA: TGTGCCAGCAGCAAAGTGAGTGAGGTCTTACCGGCCTTCTACGAGCAGTACTTC.

The chain has TRBV7-9 and TRBJ2-7; a weak D match, TRBD2 (6 bases). The CDR3 has 11 amino acids. Germline V gene sequence: CDR1 SEHNR, CDR2 FQNEAQ (reference sequence). Between the trimmed V and J ends, which lost 9 bases and 3 bases, there was a span of 9 bases. The CDR3 nucleotides read TGTGCCAGTACTAGCAGCTACGAGCAGTACTTC. It is translated as CASTSSYEQYF.

The gene calls are TRBV4-3 and TRBJ1-2, with D tentatively TRBD1 (6 bases). V shed 2 bases and J shed 0 bases, with 10 bases lying between them. This CDR3 spans 15 amino acids. Germline V lookup: CDR1 LGHNA, CDR2 YSLEER. For the CDR3, the DNA is TGCGCCAGCAGCCAATACAGGGATTCTAACTATGGCTACACCTTC. This codes for CASSQYRDSNYGYTF.

CDR3 loop: CASSPGQTYNEQFF. CDR3 bases: TGTGCCAGCAGTCCGGGACAGACCTACAATGAGCAGTTCTTC. This chain links TRBV2 with TRBJ2-1; 7 bases are shared with TRBD1. CDR1 is SNHLY, CDR2 FYNNEI, per germline. Trimming removed 5 bases from V and 2 bases from J; junction bases left unmatched: 3. There are 14 residues in the CDR3.

V gene TRBV4-3 combines with J gene TRBJ1-5; no clear D. This CDR3 region has 14 residues. Germline V CDR1 and CDR2: LGHNA, YSLEER. V gave up 0 bases and J gave up 1 base, with 4 bases separating them. CDR3 amino acids: CASSQDTSNQPQHF. CDR3 DNA sequence: TGCGCCAGCAGCCAAGACACAAGCAATCAGCCCCAGCATTTT.

J is TRBJ1-3 and V is TRBV9; a weak D match, TRBD1 (6 bases). The CDR3 has 13 amino acids. The germline V gene has CDR1 SGDLS and CDR2 YYNGEE. The V gene lost 4 bases and the J gene lost 7 bases, with 12 bases spanning the gap. This CDR3 is CASSKKGENTIYF. In nucleotides, the CDR3 is TGTGCCAGCAGCAAAAAGGGGGAGAACACCATATATTTT. Together with reference TRBV9 and TRBJ1-3, the CDR3 gives the full variable domain: DSGVTQTPKHLITATGQRVTLRCSPRSGDLSVYWYQQSLDQGLQFLIQYYNGEERAKGNILERFSAQQFPDLHSELNLSSLELGDSALYFCASSKKGENTIYFGEGSWLTVV.

The chain uses TRBV9 and TRBJ1-4; 9 positions match TRBD1. The germline CDR1 and CDR2 sequences are SGDLS and YYNGEE. V lost 5 bases, J lost 8 bases, and 7 bases stayed unmatched. This CDR3 has 14 residues. The CDR3 reads CASSGTGSAEKLFF. The CDR3 nucleotides read TGTGCCAGCAGTGGGACAGGGAGTGCGGAAAAACTGTTTTTT.

The chain links TRBV7-9 to TRBJ1-4; TRBD1 aligns across 9 bases. The CDR3 runs 14 residues. J was trimmed by 3 bases and V by 8 bases; bases with no gene match: 4. Germline V gene data show CDR1 as SEHNR and CDR2 as FQNEAQ (reference sequence). The CDR3 is CASGTGFANEKLFF. The DNA for the CDR3 is TGTGCCAGCGGGACAGGGTTCGCTAATGAAAAACTGTTTTTT.

V is TRBV7-3 and J is TRBJ2-6; the D is unclear. Germline CDR1 SGHTA, CDR2 FQGTGA. Trimming cost V 5 bases and J 0 bases, with 8 bases left between them. The CDR3 extends over 15 amino acids. The DNA for the CDR3 is TGTGCCAGCAGCACACACAGCTCTGGGGCCAACGTCCTGACTTTC. It translates to CASSTHSSGANVLTF.